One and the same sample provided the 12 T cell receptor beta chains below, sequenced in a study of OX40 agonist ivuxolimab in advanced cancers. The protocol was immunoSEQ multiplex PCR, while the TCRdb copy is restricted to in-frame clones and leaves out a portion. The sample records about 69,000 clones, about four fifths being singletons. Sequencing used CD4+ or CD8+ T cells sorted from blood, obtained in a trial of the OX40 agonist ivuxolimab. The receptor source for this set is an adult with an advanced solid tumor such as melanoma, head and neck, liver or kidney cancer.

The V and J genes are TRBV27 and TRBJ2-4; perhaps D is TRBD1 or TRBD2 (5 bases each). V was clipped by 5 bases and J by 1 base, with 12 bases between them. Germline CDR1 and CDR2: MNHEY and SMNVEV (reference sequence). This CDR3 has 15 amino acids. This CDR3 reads CASSEGTGAKNIQYF. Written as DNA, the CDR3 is TGTGCCAGCAGTGAGGGGACGGGGGCCAAAAACATTCAGTACTTC.

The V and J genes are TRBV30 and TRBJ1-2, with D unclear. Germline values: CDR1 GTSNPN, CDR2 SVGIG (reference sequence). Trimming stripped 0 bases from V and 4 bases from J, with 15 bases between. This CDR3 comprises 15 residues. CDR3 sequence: CAWSVHGLNGYGYTF. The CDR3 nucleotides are TGTGCCTGGAGTGTACATGGGTTGAACGGCTATGGCTACACCTTC.

CDR3 DNA sequence: TGTGCCAGCAGCTTAGCTAGCGGGAGAGGGGAGACCCAGTACTTC. As protein: CASSLASGRGETQYF. The chain links TRBV7-6 to TRBJ2-5; TRBD2 agrees at 9 bases. CDR3 size: 15 residues. J gave up 5 bases and V 0 bases, and 4 bases lay outside the gene matches. Germline V CDR1 and CDR2: SGHVS, FNYEAQ.

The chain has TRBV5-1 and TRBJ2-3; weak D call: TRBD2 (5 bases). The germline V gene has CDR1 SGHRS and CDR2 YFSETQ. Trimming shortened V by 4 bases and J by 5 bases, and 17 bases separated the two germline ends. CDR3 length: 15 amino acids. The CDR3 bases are TGCGCCAGCAGCCTGCAGAGCGGCGGCGGAGATACGCAGTATTTT. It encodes CASSLQSGGGDTQYF. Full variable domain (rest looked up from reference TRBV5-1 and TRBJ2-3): KAGVTQTPRYLIKTRGQQVTLSCSPISGHRSVSWYQQTPGQGLQFLFEYFSETQRNKGNFPGRFSGRQFSNSRSEMNVSTLELGDSALYLCASSLQSGGGDTQYFGPGTRLTVL.

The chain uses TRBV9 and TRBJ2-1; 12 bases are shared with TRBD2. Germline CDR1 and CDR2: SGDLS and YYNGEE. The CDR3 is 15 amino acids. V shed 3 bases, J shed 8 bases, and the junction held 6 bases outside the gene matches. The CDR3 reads CASSASGRALDEQFF. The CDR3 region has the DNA TGTGCCAGCAGCGCTAGCGGGAGGGCCCTCGATGAGCAGTTCTTC.

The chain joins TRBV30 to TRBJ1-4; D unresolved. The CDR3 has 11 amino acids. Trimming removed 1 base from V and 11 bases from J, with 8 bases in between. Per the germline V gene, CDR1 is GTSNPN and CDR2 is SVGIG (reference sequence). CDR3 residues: CAWSEGKKLFF. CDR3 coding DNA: TGTGCCTGGAGTGAAGGGAAGAAACTGTTTTTT.

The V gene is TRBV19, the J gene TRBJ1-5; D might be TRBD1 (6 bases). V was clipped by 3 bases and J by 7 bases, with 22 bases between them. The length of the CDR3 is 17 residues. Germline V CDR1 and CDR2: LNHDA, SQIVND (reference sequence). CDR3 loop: CASSILSAGGGQQPQHF. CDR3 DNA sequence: TGTGCCAGTAGTATTCTTTCCGCGGGTGGGGGCCAACAGCCCCAGCATTTT.

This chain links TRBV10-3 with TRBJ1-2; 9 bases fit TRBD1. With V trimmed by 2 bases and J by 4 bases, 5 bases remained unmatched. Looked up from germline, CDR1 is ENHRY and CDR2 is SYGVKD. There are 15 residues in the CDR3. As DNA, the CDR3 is TGTGCCATCAGTGAGAGGGACAGGGAAGGCTATGGCTACACCTTC. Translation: CAISERDREGYGYTF.

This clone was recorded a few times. Here the CDR3 reads CASGTGGANTEAFF. The CDR3 region has the DNA TGTGCCTCCGGGACAGGGGGCGCGAACACTGAAGCTTTCTTT. V gene TRBV6-1 combines with J gene TRBJ1-1; the match to TRBD1 covers 12 bases. J gave up 1 base and V 11 bases, and 5 bases lay outside the gene matches. Germline-derived CDR1 and CDR2 are MNHNS and SASEGT. The CDR3 has 14 residues.

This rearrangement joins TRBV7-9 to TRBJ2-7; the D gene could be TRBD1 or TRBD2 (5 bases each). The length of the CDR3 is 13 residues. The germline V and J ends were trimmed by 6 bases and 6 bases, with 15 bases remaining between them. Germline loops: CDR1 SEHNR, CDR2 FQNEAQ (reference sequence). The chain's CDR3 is CASRSESGGEQYF. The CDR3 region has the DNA TGTGCCAGCAGGTCCGAGAGTGGGGGCGAGCAGTACTTC.

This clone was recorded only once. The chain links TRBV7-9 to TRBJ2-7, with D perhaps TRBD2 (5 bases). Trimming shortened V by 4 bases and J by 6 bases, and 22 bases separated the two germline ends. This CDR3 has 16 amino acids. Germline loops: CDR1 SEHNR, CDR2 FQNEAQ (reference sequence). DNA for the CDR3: TGTGCCAGCAGCTCCCCTTCAAGCGGAGGTGCGGGCGAGCAGTACTTC. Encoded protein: CASSSPSSGGAGEQYF.

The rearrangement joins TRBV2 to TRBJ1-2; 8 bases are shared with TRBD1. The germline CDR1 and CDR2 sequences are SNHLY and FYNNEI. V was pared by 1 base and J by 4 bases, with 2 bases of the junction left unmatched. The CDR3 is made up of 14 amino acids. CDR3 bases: TGTGCCAGCAGTGAAGACAGGGGGGGCTATGGCTACACCTTC. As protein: CASSEDRGGYGYTF.